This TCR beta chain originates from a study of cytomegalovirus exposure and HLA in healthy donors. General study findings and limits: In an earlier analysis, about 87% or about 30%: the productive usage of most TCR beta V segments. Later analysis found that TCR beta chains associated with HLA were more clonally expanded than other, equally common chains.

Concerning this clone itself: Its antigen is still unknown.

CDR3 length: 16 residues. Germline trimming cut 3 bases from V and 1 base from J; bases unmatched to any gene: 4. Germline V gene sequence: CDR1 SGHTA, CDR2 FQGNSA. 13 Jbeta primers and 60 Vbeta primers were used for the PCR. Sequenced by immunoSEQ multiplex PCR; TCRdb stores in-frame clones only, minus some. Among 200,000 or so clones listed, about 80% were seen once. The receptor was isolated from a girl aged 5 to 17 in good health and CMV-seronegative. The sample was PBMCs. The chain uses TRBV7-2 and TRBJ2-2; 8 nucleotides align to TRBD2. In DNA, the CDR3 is TGTGCCAGCAGCTTTTTTAGCGGGGTGAACACCGGGGAGCTGTTTTTT. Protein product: CASSFFSGVNTGELFF.